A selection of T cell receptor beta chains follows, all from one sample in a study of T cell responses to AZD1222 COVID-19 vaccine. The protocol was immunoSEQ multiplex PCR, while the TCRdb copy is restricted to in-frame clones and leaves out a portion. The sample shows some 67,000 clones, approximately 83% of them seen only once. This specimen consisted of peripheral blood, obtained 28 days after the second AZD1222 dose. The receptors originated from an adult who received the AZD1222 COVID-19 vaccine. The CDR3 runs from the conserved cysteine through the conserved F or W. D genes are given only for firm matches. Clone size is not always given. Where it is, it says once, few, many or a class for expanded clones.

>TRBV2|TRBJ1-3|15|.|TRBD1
CASSLDRGSGNTIYF
TGTGCCAGCAGCTTGGACAGGGGCTCTGGAAACACCATATATTTT
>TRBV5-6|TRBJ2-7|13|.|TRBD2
CASTSGVSGEQYF
TGTGCCAGTACTAGCGGGGTATCGGGCGAGCAGTACTTC
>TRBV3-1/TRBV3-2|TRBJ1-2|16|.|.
CASSQDRAVTGYGYTF
TGTGCCAGCAGCCAAGATCGGGCAGTCACGGGCTATGGCTACACCTTC
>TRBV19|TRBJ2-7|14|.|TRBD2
CASSLWGGNYEQYF
TGTGCCAGTAGTCTTTGGGGGGGAAACTACGAGCAGTACTTC
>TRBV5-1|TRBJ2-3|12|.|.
CASSVESHTQYF
TGCGCCAGCAGCGTGGAGTCCCATACGCAGTATTTT
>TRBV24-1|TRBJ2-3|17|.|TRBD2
CATSDLGLAGGQGTQYF
TGTGCCACCAGTGATTTGGGACTAGCGGGGGGGCAGGGTACGCAGTATTTT
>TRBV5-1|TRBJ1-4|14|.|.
CASSLSGASEKLFF
TGCGCCAGCAGCTTGAGTGGGGCAAGTGAAAAACTGTTTTTT
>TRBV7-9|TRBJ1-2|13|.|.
CASTSFPGYGYTF
TGTGCCAGCACCTCCTTCCCGGGCTATGGCTACACCTTC
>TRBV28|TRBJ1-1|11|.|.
CASSNAFEAFF
TGTGCCAGCAGCAATGCTTTTGAAGCTTTCTTT
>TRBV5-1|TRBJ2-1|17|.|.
CASSLDVPGALYNEQFF
TGCGCCAGCAGCTTGGACGTCCCGGGGGCCTTATACAATGAGCAGTTCTTC
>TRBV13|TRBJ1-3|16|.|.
CASSLVDKSWGNTIYF
TGTGCCAGCAGCTTAGTGGACAAATCGTGGGGAAACACCATATATTTT
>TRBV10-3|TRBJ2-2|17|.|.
CAISESAGGSGTGELFF
TGTGCCATCAGTGAGTCGGCAGGGGGGAGCGGCACCGGGGAGCTGTTTTTT
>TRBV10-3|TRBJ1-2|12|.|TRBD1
CAIRRQGDGYTF
TGTGCCATCAGGCGACAGGGGGATGGCTACACCTTC
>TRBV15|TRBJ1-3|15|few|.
CATSRDQSPGNTIYF
TGTGCCACCAGCAGAGATCAGAGTCCGGGAAACACCATATATTTT
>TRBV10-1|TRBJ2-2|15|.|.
CASSVDRMNTGELFF
TGCGCCAGCAGCGTAGACAGGATGAACACCGGGGAGCTGTTTTTT
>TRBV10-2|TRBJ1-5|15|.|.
CASSVGERGNQPQHF
TGCGCCAGCAGTGTTGGGGAGAGGGGCAATCAGCCCCAGCATTTT
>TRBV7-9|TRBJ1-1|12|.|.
CASSFWGTEAFF
TGTGCCAGCAGCTTCTGGGGAACTGAAGCTTTCTTT
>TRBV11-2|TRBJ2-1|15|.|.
CASSQSIQDYNEQFF
TGTGCCAGCAGCCAGTCCATACAGGACTACAATGAGCAGTTCTTC
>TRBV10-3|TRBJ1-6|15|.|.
CAISDRDGRNSPLHF
TGTGCCATCAGTGACCGGGACGGGAGGAATTCACCCCTCCACTTT
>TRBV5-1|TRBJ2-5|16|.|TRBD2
CASSPGLGPSQETQYF
TGCGCCAGCAGCCCTGGACTAGGGCCATCTCAAGAGACCCAGTACTTC
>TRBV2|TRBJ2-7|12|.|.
CASSGAVGEEYF
TGTGCCAGCAGTGGTGCGGTGGGGGAGGAGTACTTC
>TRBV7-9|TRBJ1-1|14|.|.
CASSKEGQYTEAFF
TGTGCCAGCAGCAAAGAAGGACAGTACACTGAAGCTTTCTTT
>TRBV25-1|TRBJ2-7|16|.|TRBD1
CASSELRGPVPHEQYF
TGTGCCAGCAGTGAATTGAGGGGGCCGGTCCCCCACGAGCAGTACTTC
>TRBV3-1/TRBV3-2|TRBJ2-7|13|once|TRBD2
CASSGLAGDEQYF
TGTGCCAGCAGCGGACTAGCGGGCGACGAGCAGTACTTC
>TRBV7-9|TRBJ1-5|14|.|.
CASSSPDLNQPQHF
TGTGCCAGCAGCTCACCTGATTTAAATCAGCCCCAGCATTTT
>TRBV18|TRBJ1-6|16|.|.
CASSLGQWIYNSPLHF
TGTGCCAGCTCACTCGGACAGTGGATTTATAATTCACCCCTCCACTTT
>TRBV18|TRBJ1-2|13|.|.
CASSPPGRVGYTF
TGTGCCAGCTCACCACCGGGCAGGGTTGGCTACACCTTC
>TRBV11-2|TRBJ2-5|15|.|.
CASSLRVGGQETQYF
TGTGCCAGCAGCTTAAGGGTCGGGGGACAAGAGACCCAGTACTTC
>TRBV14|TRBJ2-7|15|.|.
CASSQRGERLYEQYF
TGTGCCAGCAGCCAAAGGGGGGAGAGGCTCTACGAGCAGTACTTC
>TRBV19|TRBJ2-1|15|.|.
CASSIGQGGYNEQFF
TGTGCCAGTAGTATAGGGCAGGGGGGATACAATGAGCAGTTCTTC
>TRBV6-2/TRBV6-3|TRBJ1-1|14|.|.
CASSYGQQTTEAFF
TGTGCCAGCAGTTACGGACAGCAGACGACTGAAGCTTTCTTT